The clone carrying this T cell receptor beta chain has only one observation. The antigen is not known. Clones were sequenced by immunoSEQ multiplex PCR, and TCRdb holds only the in-frame ones, with some missing. The data hold about 110,000 clones, with around 93% observed a single time. The data are from a study of graft-versus-host responses after intestinal transplantation. Study background: All recipients were transplanted with multivisceral, liver-intestinal, or isolated intestinal grafts. Tacrolimus and steroids were given for around three years to all recipients after anti-thymocyte globulin induction.

The study, taken as a whole, reports: Researchers found peak circulating GvH clone levels linked to early post-transplant HvG declines.

Germline assignment: CDR1 MNHEY and CDR2 SVGAGI. This CDR3 contains 14 residues. Trimming pared 0 bases from V and 3 bases from J, leaving 9 bases between. The receptor comes from a human donor who received an intestinal transplant. The chain is built from TRBV6-5 and TRBJ2-7; D call uncertain. The specimen was unstimulated CD8+ T cells sorted from spleen or lymph node cells, collected before intestinal transplant. In DNA form, the CDR3 reads TGTGCCAGCAGTTACTCTGTTATAGGCTACGAGCAGTACTTC. Translating gives CASSYSVIGYEQYF.